Below, 23 T cell receptor beta chains from the same sample are listed, as sequenced in a study of blood T cell repertoires in COVID-19. The data were produced by immunoSEQ multiplex PCR, yet TCRdb's version contains in-frame clones alone and is incomplete. The sample has about 100,000 clones, 81% seen once; the top ten hold 4% to 5.5%. Source material: peripheral blood. These receptors were taken from a man between 60 and 70 years old with acute or convalescent COVID-19.

This clone was picked up one time. The chain has TRBV5-6 and TRBJ1-1, with 7 bases that match TRBD1. Germline CDR1 is SGHDT and CDR2 is YYEEEE. This CDR3 region has 17 residues. The V segment lost 4 bases and the J segment 1 base; nucleotides outside the gene matches: 13. The CDR3 loop is CASSASGTVLRNTEAFF. In nucleotides, the CDR3 is TGTGCCAGCAGCGCGTCCGGGACAGTTTTGAGGAACACTGAAGCTTTCTTT.

This clone was recorded once. At one end, the junction sequence differs from germline, possibly due to a read error. V is TRBV6-1 and J is TRBJ1-3; 7 bases match TRBD1. CDR1 is MNHNS, CDR2 SASEGT, per germline. This CDR3 has 15 amino acids. CDR3 nucleotide sequence: TGTGCCAGCAGGGAAGGGGACAGATCTGGAAACACCATATATTTT. The encoded protein is CASREGDRSGNTIYF.

The chain joins TRBV11-3 to TRBJ2-7; D may be TRBD1 (5 bases). The germline gives CDR1 SGHNT, CDR2 YENEEA. V was clipped by 2 bases and J by 2 bases, with 7 bases between them. The CDR3 is 13 residues long. The CDR3 region has the DNA TGTGCCAGCAGCTTAAGGGGAACCTACGAGCAGTACTTC. Its protein product is CASSLRGTYEQYF.

V gene TRBV18 combines with J gene TRBJ1-4, with D uncertain. Trimming shortened V by 1 base and J by 3 bases, and 9 bases separated the two germline ends. CDR3 size: 15 residues. Germline CDR1 and CDR2: KGHSH and LQKENI. CDR3 sequence reads: CASSPRQAANEKLFF. DNA for the CDR3: TGTGCCAGCTCACCACGGCAGGCTGCTAATGAAAAACTGTTTTTT.

The chain recombines TRBV5-1 with TRBJ2-3; TRBD2 is a possible D gene (6 bases). The ends were cut back, 0 bases at V and 4 bases at J, with 12 bases in the middle. The germline V gene encodes CDR1 SGHRS and CDR2 YFSETQ. The CDR3 has 15 residues. This chain's CDR3 is CASSLAGGDADTQYF. CDR3 DNA sequence: TGCGCCAGCAGCTTGGCCGGCGGGGACGCAGATACGCAGTATTTT.

The rearrangement links TRBV4-1 to TRBJ2-1; tentatively, D is TRBD2 (6 bases). The CDR3 has 17 amino acids. Trimming pared 5 bases from V and 7 bases from J, leaving 24 bases between. Germline values: CDR1 MGHRA, CDR2 YSYEKL. The CDR3 is CASSSTELGGVRNEQFF. The CDR3 coding sequence is TGCGCCAGCAGCAGTACAGAGCTCGGGGGTGTACGGAATGAGCAGTTCTTC.

The chain links TRBV6-2 or TRBV6-3 to TRBJ2-3; the D gene is possibly TRBD1 (6 bases). Germline assignment: CDR1 MNHEY and CDR2 SVGEGT. Trimming removed 2 bases from V and 11 bases from J, with 8 bases in between. CDR3 length equals 11 residues. The CDR3 sequence: CASSYGDKQYF. CDR3 DNA: TGTGCCAGCAGTTACGGGGACAAGCAGTATTTT.

This clone appeared once. This chain joins TRBV11-3 and TRBJ2-1; 10 bases are a match to TRBD1. Trimming cost V 4 bases and J 8 bases; bases outside gene matches: 5. Germline assignment: CDR1 SGHNT and CDR2 YENEEA. The CDR3 extends over 14 amino acids. CDR3 bases: TGTGCCAGCAGCTCTCGACAGGGGGCGGATGAGCAGTTCTTC. It yields the protein CASSSRQGADEQFF. Variable domain in full (rest from reference TRBV11-3 and TRBJ2-1): EAGVVQSPRYKIIEKKQPVAFWCNPISGHNTLYWYLQNLGQGPELLIRYENEEAVDDSQLPKDRFSAERLKGVDSTLKIQPAELGDSAVYLCASSSRQGADEQFFGPGTRLTVL.

This chain links TRBV7-6 with TRBJ1-6; no clear D gene. Trimming pared 1 base from V and 0 bases from J, leaving 4 bases between. CDR3 length: 15 amino acids. Per the germline V gene, CDR1 is SGHVS and CDR2 is FNYEAQ. The CDR3 reads CASSLDSSYNSPLHF. In DNA form, the CDR3 reads TGTGCCAGCAGCTTAGACAGCTCCTATAATTCACCCCTCCACTTT. Filled out from reference TRBV7-6 and TRBJ1-6, the complete variable domain reads GAGVSQSPRYKVTKRGQDVALRCDPISGHVSLYWYRQALGQGPEFLTYFNYEAQQDKSGLPNDRFSAERPEGSISTLTIQRTEQRDSAMYRCASSLDSSYNSPLHFGNGTRLTVT.

The chain has TRBV6-5 and TRBJ1-1; D remains ambiguous. CDR1 MNHEY and CDR2 SVGAGI come from the germline V gene. V was cut by 8 bases and J by 2 bases, with 3 bases left in between. The CDR3 covers 10 residues. CDR3 nucleotide sequence: TGTGCCAGCTTAAACACTGAAGCTTTCTTT. Translating it yields CASLNTEAFF.

V gene TRBV18 combines with J gene TRBJ2-7; 9 bases agree with TRBD1. V lost 3 bases to trimming and J lost 4 bases; unmatched junction nucleotides: 7. In germline, CDR1 is KGHSH, CDR2 LQKENI. The CDR3 length is 15 residues. CDR3 protein: CASSPQPGQGYEQYF. CDR3 sequence (DNA): TGTGCCAGCTCACCGCAACCGGGACAGGGATACGAGCAGTACTTC.

This chain's CDR3 is CASSSVGAPGNTIYF. The CDR3, as DNA: TGTGCCAGCAGCTCGGTTGGGGCACCTGGAAACACCATATATTTT. This sequence joins TRBV7-2 and TRBJ1-3; a weak D match, TRBD1 (5 bases). The CDR3 length is 15 residues. Germline CDR1 and CDR2: SGHTA and FQGNSA. V was shortened by 4 bases and J by 2 bases, with 12 bases between the two germline ends. The whole variable domain, filled in from reference TRBV7-2 and TRBJ1-3, reads GAGVSQSPSNKVTEKGKDVELRCDPISGHTALYWYRQSLGQGLEFLIYFQGNSAPDKSGLPSDRFSAERTGGSVSTLTIQRTQQEDSAVYLCASSSVGAPGNTIYFGEGSWLTVV.

The CDR3: CASSLTSGSGQTEAFF. The CDR3 nucleotides read TGTGCCAGCAGCTTAACTTCTGGAAGTGGGCAAACTGAAGCTTTCTTT. The V call is TRBV7-6, the J call TRBJ1-1; D is unresolved. Germline CDR1 and CDR2: SGHVS and FNYEAQ. The CDR3 is 16 residues long. Trimming took 2 bases from V and 5 from J, leaving 18 bases between them.

This clone was seen a handful of times. CDR3 residues: CASSLVARGLDTEAFF. The DNA for the CDR3 is TGTGCCAGCAGTTTGGTCGCGAGGGGGCTGGACACTGAAGCTTTCTTT. This chain links TRBV28 with TRBJ1-1, with 7 bases aligning to TRBD1. This CDR3 comprises 16 residues. Germline V gene data show CDR1 as MDHEN and CDR2 as SYDVKM. Germline trimming cut 3 bases from V and 3 bases from J; bases unmatched to any gene: 10.

The count of this clone is one. The genes are TRBV4-1 and TRBJ2-4, with D possibly matching TRBD2 (5 bases). Germline assignment: CDR1 MGHRA and CDR2 YSYEKL. There are 19 residues in the CDR3. Trimming removed 1 base at V and 0 bases at J, with 19 bases between. The CDR3 here is CASSQASEGAKLAKNIQYF. For the CDR3, the DNA is TGCGCCAGCAGCCAAGCTTCCGAGGGAGCGAAATTAGCCAAAAACATTCAGTACTTC.

The V and J genes are TRBV24-1 and TRBJ2-3, with 8 positions matching TRBD2. The germline gives CDR1 KGHDR, CDR2 SFDVKD. The CDR3 is made up of 14 amino acids. The J segment lost 5 bases and the V segment lost 4 bases, leaving 4 bases of the junction unmatched. The CDR3 bases are TGTGCCACCAGTGAACGGGGGGGCAGAGATACGCAGTATTTT. The encoded protein is CATSERGGRDTQYF.

The chain recombines TRBV18 with TRBJ1-6, with D unclear. CDR3 length equals 13 residues. V was shortened by 3 bases and J by 14 bases, with 14 bases between the two germline ends. CDR1 is KGHSH and CDR2 is LQKENI in the germline V gene. This CDR3 reads CASSPFGAPALHF. Written as DNA, the CDR3 is TGTGCCAGCTCACCGTTTGGAGCCCCGGCCCTCCACTTT. The full variable domain, in which reference TRBV18 and TRBJ1-6 provide the parts outside the CDR3, is NAGVMQNPRHLVRRRGQEARLRCSPMKGHSHVYWYRQLPEEGLKFMVYLQKENIIDESGMPKERFSAEFPKEGPSILRIQQVVRGDSAAYFCASSPFGAPALHFGNGTRLTVT.

This chain's CDR3 is CASSLGRDNEQYF. CDR3 nucleotides: TGCGCCAGCAGCTTGGGCAGGGACAACGAGCAGTACTTC. V and J are TRBV5-1 and TRBJ2-7; D possibly corresponds to TRBD1 (6 bases). The CDR3 has 13 residues. Per the germline V gene, CDR1 is SGHRS and CDR2 is YFSETQ. The V end lost 0 bases, the J end lost 5 bases, and 9 bases lay between the germline ends.

The rearrangement links TRBV9 to TRBJ2-5, with D possibly being TRBD1 (6 bases). V lost 5 bases to trimming and J lost 7 bases, with 15 bases between them. The CDR3 totals 13 residues. Germline CDR1 SGDLS, CDR2 YYNGEE. As DNA, the CDR3 is TGTGCCAGCAGTCAGGGGACCTTAGGGACCCAGTACTTC. Translated: CASSQGTLGTQYF.

The chain uses TRBV27 and TRBJ2-4, with TRBD2 matching 9 bases. V trimming: 4 bases; J trimming: 3 bases; junction bases outside the gene matches: 13. The germline CDR1 and CDR2 sequences are MNHEY and SMNVEV (reference sequence). The CDR3 covers 18 residues. CDR3 sequence (DNA): TGTGCCAGCAGTTCCACCCCTAGCGGGATCCGGGGCAAAAACATTCAGTACTTC. Translated, it gives CASSSTPSGIRGKNIQYF.

The rearrangement links TRBV10-2 to TRBJ1-2, with D uncertain. Germline V CDR1 and CDR2: WSHSY, SAAADI. V lost 4 bases and J lost 7, with 10 bases in between. The CDR3 is made up of 12 amino acids. CDR3 sequence: CASSGGDLGYTF. The CDR3, as DNA: TGCGCCAGCAGTGGGGGAGACCTTGGCTACACCTTC.

In DNA, the CDR3 is TGTGCCAGTAGTAGTAGACAGGGCTACGAGCAGTACTTC. Residues: CASSSRQGYEQYF. The chain combines TRBV19 with TRBJ2-7, with 7 bases lining up with TRBD1. Losses at the gene ends were 4 bases for V and 3 bases for J; bases not matched to a gene: 3. This CDR3 contains 13 residues. The germline CDR1 and CDR2 sequences are LNHDA and SQIVND (reference sequence).

The rearrangement uses TRBV5-4 and TRBJ2-2; 7 nucleotides line up with TRBD2. The CDR3 runs to 15 residues. Germline V gene sequence: CDR1 SGHNT, CDR2 YYREEE (reference sequence). The V gene end was trimmed by 5 bases and the J gene end by 6 bases; junction bases not matched to a gene: 10. CDR3 in DNA: TGTGCCAGCAGTGGCGGGGGTTTCAACGCCGGGGAGCTGTTTTTT. This codes for CASSGGGFNAGELFF.